This T cell receptor beta chain comes out of a study of T cell responses to AZD1222 COVID-19 vaccine. Some clones are missing from TCRdb's copy, which holds only in-frame ones; the method was immunoSEQ multiplex PCR. The data show about 130,000 clones, about 82% seen once. This CDR3 contains 18 residues. V gave up 1 base and J gave up 3 bases, with 23 bases separating them. Looked up from germline, CDR1 is SGHKS and CDR2 is YYEKEE (reference sequence). The sample consisted of peripheral blood, taken on day 0 of AZD1222 vaccination. The clonotype comes from an adult in good health. The V gene is TRBV5-5, the J gene TRBJ2-7; D is possibly TRBD1 or TRBD2 (5 bases each). CDR3 nucleotides: TGTGCCAGCAGCTTGAGTTCATCGTCCGGGACGGCGATCTACGAGCAGTACTTC. Protein: CASSLSSSSGTAIYEQYF.